Sequencing of this T cell receptor beta chain was carried out in a study of blood T cell repertoires in COVID-19. The CDR3 consists of 12 residues. V gave up 4 bases and J gave up 8 bases, with 9 bases separating them. CDR1 is LGHNA, CDR2 YNFKEQ, per germline. The protocol was immunoSEQ multiplex PCR, while the TCRdb copy is restricted to in-frame clones and leaves out a portion. Of about 71,000 clones listed, 85% to 90% are singletons. The TCR sequence derives from a man in his fifties with acute or convalescent COVID-19. The sequenced material came from peripheral blood. This rearrangement joins TRBV4-2 to TRBJ2-1; tentative D call: TRBD1 (5 bases). The CDR3 loop reads CASSRVGDEQFF. Written as DNA, the CDR3 is TGTGCCAGCAGCCGTGTAGGGGATGAGCAGTTCTTC.